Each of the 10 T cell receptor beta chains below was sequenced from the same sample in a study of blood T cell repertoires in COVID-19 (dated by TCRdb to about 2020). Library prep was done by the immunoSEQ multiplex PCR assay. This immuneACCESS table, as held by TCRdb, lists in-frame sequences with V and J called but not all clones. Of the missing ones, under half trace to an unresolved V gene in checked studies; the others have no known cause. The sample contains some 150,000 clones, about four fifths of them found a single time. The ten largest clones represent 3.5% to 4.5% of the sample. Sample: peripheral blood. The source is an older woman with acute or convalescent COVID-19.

The CDR3 here is CASSLVREPYNEQFF. CDR3 sequence (DNA): TGTGCCAGCAGCTTAGTGCGAGAGCCCTACAATGAGCAGTTCTTC. The chain is built from TRBV11-1 and TRBJ2-1; D not certain. V lost 1 base, J lost 2 bases, and 9 bases lay in between. This CDR3 contains 15 residues. Germline CDR1 SGHAT, CDR2 FQDESV (reference sequence).

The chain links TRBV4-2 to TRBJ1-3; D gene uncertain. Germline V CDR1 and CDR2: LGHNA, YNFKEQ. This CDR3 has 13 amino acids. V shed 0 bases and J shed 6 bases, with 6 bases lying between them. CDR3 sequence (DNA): TGTGCCAGCAGCCAAGATGAGGAAAACACCATATATTTT. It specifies CASSQDEENTIYF.

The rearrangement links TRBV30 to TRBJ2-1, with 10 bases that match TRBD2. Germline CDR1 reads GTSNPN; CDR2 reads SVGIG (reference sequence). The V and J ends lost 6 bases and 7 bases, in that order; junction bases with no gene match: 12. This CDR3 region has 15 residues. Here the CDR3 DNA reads TGTGCCTGCCCCGCCCTACTAGCGGGACGGAATGAGCAGTTCTTC. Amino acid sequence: CACPALLAGRNEQFF.

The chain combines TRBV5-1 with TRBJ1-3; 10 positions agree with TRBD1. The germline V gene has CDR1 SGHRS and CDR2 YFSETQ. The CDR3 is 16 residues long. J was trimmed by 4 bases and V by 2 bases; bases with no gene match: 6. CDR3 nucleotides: TGCGCCAGCAGCTTTCGACAGGGGGCAGAGGGAAACACCATATATTTT. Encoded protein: CASSFRQGAEGNTIYF. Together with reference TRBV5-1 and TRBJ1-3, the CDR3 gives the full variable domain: KAGVTQTPRYLIKTRGQQVTLSCSPISGHRSVSWYQQTPGQGLQFLFEYFSETQRNKGNFPGRFSGRQFSNSRSEMNVSTLELGDSALYLCASSFRQGAEGNTIYFGEGSWLTVV.

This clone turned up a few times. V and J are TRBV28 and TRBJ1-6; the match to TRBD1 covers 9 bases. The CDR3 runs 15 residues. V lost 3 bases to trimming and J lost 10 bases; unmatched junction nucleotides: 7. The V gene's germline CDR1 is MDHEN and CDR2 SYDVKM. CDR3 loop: CASSFHTGGYSPLHF. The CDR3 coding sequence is TGTGCCAGCAGTTTCCATACAGGGGGCTACTCACCCCTCCACTTT. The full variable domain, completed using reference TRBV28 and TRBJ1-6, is DVKVTQSSRYLVKRTGEKVFLECVQDMDHENMFWYRQDPGLGLRLIYFSYDVKMKEKGDIPEGYSVSREKKERFSLILESASTNQTSMYLCASSFHTGGYSPLHFGNGTRLTVT.

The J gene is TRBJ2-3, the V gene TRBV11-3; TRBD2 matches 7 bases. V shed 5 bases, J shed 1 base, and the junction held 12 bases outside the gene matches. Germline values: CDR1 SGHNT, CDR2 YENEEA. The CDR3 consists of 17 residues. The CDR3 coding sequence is TGTGCCAGCAGCCCAGTAGAAGGGGCGGGGGGCACAGATACGCAGTATTTT. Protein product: CASSPVEGAGGTDTQYF. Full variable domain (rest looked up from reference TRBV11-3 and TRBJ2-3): EAGVVQSPRYKIIEKKQPVAFWCNPISGHNTLYWYLQNLGQGPELLIRYENEEAVDDSQLPKDRFSAERLKGVDSTLKIQPAELGDSAVYLCASSPVEGAGGTDTQYFGPGTRLTVL.

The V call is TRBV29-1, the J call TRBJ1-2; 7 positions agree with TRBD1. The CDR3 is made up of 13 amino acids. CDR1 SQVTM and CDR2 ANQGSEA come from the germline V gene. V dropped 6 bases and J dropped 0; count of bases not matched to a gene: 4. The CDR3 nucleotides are TGCAGCGTGAAACAGGGGACTAACTATGGCTACACCTTC. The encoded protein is CSVKQGTNYGYTF.

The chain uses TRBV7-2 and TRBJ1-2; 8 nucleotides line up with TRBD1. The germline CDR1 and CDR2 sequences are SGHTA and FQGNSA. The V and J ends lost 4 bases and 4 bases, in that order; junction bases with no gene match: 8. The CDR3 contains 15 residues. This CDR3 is CASSWDRQVSYGYTF. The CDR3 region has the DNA TGTGCCAGCAGCTGGGACAGGCAAGTTTCCTATGGCTACACCTTC. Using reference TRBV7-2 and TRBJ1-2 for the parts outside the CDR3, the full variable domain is GAGVSQSPSNKVTEKGKDVELRCDPISGHTALYWYRQSLGQGLEFLIYFQGNSAPDKSGLPSDRFSAERTGGSVSTLTIQRTQQEDSAVYLCASSWDRQVSYGYTFGSGTRLTVV.

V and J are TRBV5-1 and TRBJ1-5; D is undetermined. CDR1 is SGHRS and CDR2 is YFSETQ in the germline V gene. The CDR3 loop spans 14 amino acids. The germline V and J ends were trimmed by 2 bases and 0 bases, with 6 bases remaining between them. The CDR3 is CASSFGYSNQPQHF. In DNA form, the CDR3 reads TGCGCCAGCAGCTTCGGGTATAGCAATCAGCCCCAGCATTTT.

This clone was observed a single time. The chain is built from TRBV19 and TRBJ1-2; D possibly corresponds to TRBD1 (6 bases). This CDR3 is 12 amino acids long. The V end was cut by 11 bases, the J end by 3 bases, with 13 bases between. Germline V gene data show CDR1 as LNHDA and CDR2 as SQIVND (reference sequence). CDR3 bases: TGTGCCGGCAGGGGTAAGGACTATGGCTACACCTTC. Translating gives CAGRGKDYGYTF.